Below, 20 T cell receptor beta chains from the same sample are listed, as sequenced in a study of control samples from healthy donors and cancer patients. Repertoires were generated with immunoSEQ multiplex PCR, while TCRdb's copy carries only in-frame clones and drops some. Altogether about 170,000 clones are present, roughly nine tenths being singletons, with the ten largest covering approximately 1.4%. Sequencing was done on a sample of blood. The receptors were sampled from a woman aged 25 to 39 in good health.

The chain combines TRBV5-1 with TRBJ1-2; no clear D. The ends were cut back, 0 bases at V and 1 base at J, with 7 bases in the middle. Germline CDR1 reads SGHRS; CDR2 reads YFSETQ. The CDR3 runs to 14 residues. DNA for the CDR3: TGCGCCAGCAGCTTGGTGGCGGGTAACTATGGCTACACCTTC. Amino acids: CASSLVAGNYGYTF.

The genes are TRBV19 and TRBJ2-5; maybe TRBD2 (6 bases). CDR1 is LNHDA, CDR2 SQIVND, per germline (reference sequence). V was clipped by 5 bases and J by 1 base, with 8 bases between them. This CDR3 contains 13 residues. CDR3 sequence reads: CASSERVQETQYF. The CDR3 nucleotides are TGTGCCAGTAGTGAGCGGGTCCAAGAGACCCAGTACTTC.

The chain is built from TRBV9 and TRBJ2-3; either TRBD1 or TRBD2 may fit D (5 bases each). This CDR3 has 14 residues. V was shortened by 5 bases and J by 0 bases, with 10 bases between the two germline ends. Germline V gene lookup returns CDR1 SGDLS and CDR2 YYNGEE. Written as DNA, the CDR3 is TGTGCCAGCAGGGGGACGGCTAGCACAGATACGCAGTATTTT. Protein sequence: CASRGTASTDTQYF.

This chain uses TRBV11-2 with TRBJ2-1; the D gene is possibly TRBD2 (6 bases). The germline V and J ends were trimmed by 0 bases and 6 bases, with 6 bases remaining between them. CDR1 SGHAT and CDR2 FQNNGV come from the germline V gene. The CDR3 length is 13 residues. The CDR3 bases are TGTGCCAGCAGCTTAGAACTAGCCAATGAGCAGTTCTTC. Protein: CASSLELANEQFF.

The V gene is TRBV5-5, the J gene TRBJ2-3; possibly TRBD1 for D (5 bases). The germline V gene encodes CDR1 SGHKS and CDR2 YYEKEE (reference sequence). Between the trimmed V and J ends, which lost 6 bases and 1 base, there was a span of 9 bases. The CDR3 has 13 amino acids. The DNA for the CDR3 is TGTGCCAGCACCGTGACAGGCACAGATACGCAGTATTTT. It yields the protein CASTVTGTDTQYF.

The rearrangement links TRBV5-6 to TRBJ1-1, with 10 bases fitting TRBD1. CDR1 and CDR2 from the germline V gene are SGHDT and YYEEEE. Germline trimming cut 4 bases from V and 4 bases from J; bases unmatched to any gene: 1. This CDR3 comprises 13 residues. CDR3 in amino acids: CASSRTGGTEAFF. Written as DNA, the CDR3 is TGTGCCAGCAGCAGGACAGGGGGCACTGAAGCTTTCTTT.

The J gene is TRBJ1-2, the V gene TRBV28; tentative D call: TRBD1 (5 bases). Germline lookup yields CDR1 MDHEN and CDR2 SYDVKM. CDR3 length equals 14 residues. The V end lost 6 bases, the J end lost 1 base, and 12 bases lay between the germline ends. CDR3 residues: CASSTGTLNYGYTF. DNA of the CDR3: TGTGCCAGCAGCACCGGGACCCTTAACTATGGCTACACCTTC.

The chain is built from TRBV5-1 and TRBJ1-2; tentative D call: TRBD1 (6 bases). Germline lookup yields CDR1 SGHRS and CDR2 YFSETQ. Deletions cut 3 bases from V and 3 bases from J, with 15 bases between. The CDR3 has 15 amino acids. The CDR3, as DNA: TGCGCCAGCAGCTATGCAGGGGATTTCTACTATGGCTACACCTTC. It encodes CASSYAGDFYYGYTF.

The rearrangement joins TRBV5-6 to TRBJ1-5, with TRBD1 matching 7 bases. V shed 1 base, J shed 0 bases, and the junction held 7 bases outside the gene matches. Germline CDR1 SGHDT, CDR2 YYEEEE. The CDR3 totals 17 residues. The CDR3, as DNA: TGTGCCAGCAGCTTGAGGCAGGGGGGACCTAGCAATCAGCCCCAGCATTTT. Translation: CASSLRQGGPSNQPQHF.

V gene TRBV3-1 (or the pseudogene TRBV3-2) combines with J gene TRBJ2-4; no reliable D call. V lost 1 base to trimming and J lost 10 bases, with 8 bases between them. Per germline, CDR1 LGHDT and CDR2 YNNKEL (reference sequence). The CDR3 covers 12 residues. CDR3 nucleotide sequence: TGTGCCAGCAGCCAAGGGACCGCGATTCAGTACTTC. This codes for CASSQGTAIQYF.

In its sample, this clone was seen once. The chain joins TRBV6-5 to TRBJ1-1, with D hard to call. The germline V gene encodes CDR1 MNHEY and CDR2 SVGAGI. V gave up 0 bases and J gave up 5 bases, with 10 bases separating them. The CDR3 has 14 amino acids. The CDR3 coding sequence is TGTGCCAGCAGTTACTCGCTCGGGGTTACTGAAGCTTTCTTT. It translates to CASSYSLGVTEAFF.

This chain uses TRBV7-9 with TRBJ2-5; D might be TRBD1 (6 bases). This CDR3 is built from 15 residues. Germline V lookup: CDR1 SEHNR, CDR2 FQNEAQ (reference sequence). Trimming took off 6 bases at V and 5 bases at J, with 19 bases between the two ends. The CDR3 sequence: CASRKTTGFGETQYF. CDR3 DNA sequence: TGTGCCAGCAGAAAAACAACAGGGTTCGGGGAGACCCAGTACTTC.

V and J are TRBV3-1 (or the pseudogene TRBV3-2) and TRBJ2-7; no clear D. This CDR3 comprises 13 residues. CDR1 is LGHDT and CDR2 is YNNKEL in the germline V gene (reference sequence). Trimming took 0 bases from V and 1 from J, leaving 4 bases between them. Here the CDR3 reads CASSQDWSYEQYF. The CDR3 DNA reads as TGTGCCAGCAGCCAAGACTGGTCCTACGAGCAGTACTTC.

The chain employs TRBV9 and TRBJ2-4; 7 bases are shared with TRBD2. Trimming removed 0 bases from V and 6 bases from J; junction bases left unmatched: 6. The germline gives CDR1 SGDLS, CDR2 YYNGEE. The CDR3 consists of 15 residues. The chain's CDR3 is CASSVGSGTGNIQYF. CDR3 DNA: TGTGCCAGCAGCGTAGGGAGCGGGACGGGAAACATTCAGTACTTC.

CDR3 bases: TGTGCCAGCAGCTTGGCCGGTAGAGAGACCCAGTACTTC. This gives the protein CASSLAGRETQYF. The gene calls are TRBV5-5 and TRBJ2-5; D gene ambiguous. This CDR3 is built from 13 residues. Germline V gives CDR1 SGHKS, CDR2 YYEKEE (reference sequence). The V end lost 0 bases, the J end lost 4 bases, and 7 bases lay between the germline ends.

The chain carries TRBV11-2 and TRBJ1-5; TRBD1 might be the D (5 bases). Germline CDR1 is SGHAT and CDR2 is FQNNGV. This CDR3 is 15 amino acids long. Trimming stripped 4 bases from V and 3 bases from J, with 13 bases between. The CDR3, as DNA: TGTGCCAGCAGCTACACCACAGGCACCAATCAGCCCCAGCATTTT. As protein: CASSYTTGTNQPQHF.

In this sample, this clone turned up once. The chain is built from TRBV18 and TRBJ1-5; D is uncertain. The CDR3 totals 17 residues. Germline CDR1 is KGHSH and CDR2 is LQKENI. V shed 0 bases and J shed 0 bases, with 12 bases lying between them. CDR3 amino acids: CASSPPGGGLSNQPQHF. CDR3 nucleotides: TGTGCCAGCTCACCACCGGGCGGAGGACTTAGCAATCAGCCCCAGCATTTT.

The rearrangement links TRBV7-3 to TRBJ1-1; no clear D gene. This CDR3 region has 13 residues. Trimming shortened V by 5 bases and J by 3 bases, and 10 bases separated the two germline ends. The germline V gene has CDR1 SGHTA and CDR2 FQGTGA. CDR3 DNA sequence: TGTGCCAGCAGCCCCCACACGGACACTGAAGCTTTCTTT. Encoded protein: CASSPHTDTEAFF.

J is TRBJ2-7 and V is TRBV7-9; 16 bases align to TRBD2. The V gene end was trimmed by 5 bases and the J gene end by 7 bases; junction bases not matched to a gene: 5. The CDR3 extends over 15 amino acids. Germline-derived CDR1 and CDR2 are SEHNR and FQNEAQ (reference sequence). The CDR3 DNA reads TGTGCCAGCAGCGACCCGGGACTAGCGGGAGGGGAGCAGTACTTC. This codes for CASSDPGLAGGEQYF.

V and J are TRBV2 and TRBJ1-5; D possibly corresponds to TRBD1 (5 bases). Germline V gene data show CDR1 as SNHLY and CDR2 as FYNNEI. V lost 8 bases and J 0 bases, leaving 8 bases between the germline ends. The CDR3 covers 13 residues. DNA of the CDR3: TGTGCCAGCGGCAGGGATAGCAATCAGCCCCAGCATTTT. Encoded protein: CASGRDSNQPQHF. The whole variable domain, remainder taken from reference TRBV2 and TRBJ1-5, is EPEVTQTPSHQVTQMGQEVILRCVPISNHLYFYWYRQILGQKVEFLVSFYNNEISEKSEIFDDQFSVERPDGSNFTLKIRSTKLEDSAMYFCASGRDSNQPQHFGDGTRLSIL.